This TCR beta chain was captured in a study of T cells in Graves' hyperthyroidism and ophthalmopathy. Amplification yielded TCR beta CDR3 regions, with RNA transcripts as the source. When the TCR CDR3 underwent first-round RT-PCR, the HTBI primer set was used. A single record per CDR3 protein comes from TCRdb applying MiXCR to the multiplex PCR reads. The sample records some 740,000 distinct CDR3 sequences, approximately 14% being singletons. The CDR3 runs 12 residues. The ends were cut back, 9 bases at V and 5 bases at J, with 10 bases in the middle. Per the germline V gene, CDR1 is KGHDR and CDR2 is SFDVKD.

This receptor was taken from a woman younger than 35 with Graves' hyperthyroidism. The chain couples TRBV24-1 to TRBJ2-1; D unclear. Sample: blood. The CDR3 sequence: CATAWGNNEQFF. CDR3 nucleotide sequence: TGTGCCACCGCTTGGGGAAACAATGAGCAGTTCTTC.